The present TCR beta chain was sequenced within a study of Ad26.COV2.S vaccination and SARS-CoV-2 variants. Study as a whole: By the intramuscular route, Ad26.COV2.S was given once, or twice 56 days apart.

Treatment given: roughly 18 received Ad26.COV2.S at low or high dose, single or two shots; 5 received placebo; per-sample allocation not given. The samples were gathered on day 63 after the first injection of vaccine or placebo. Repertoires were generated with immunoSEQ multiplex PCR, while TCRdb's copy carries only in-frame clones and drops some. The repertoire has about 680,000 clones, 80% to 90% of them found once; the top ten carry about 1.5%. Germline CDR1 reads MNHEY; CDR2 reads SVGEGT. Trimming left V 2 bases short and J 8 bases short, with 9 bases between. This CDR3 is 12 amino acids long. The chain uses TRBV6-2 or TRBV6-3 and TRBJ1-2; the D gene is possibly TRBD1 (5 bases). Source: peripheral blood, taken in a trial of Ad26.COV2.S vaccine versus placebo. This TCR was sampled from a person aged 18 to 59 who received the Ad26.COV2.S COVID-19 vaccine or a placebo. In DNA form, the CDR3 reads TGTGCCAGCAGTTACGCCGGGGGAGGCTACACCTTC. It codes for CASSYAGGGYTF.